One and the same sample provided the 5 T cell receptor beta chains below, sequenced in a study of regulatory T cells in long-lasting Graves disease. Time point meaning: persistent/refractory GD, antithyroid drugs over 5 years with positive TRAb. The authors made the TCR library using RNA they extracted from PBMCs. Researchers made TCR beta libraries by using iRepertoire HTBI primers and running Arm-PCR on CDR3 regions. MiXCR, run by TCRdb on the multiplex PCR reads, gives a single entry per CDR3 protein. Of a few hundred thousand distinct CDR3 sequences listed, around 22% were seen once; the top ten hold roughly a quarter. This specimen was peripheral blood mononuclear cells (PBMCs), taken when the disease was refractory, from a patient treated with antithyroid drugs. These receptors all stem from a female donor with Graves disease.

This clonotype occurred many times. The chain recombines TRBV7-2 with TRBJ2-7; a weak D match, TRBD2 (5 bases). The CDR3 runs to 15 residues. V was trimmed by 0 bases and J by 4 bases, leaving 13 bases between them. Germline V CDR1 and CDR2: SGHTA, FQGNSA. CDR3 in amino acids: CASSLAVASGYEQYF. The CDR3 DNA is TGTGCCAGCAGCTTAGCGGTAGCGTCGGGGTACGAGCAGTACTTC.

A few counts support this clonotype. The chain uses TRBV7-9 and TRBJ1-1; 10 bases map to TRBD1. Germline trimming cut 5 bases from V and 0 bases from J; bases unmatched to any gene: 9. Germline V gives CDR1 SEHNR, CDR2 FQNEAQ (reference sequence). This CDR3 contains 17 residues. This CDR3 reads CASSRRDRGRMNTEAFF. The CDR3 DNA sequence: TGTGCCAGCAGCCGCAGGGACAGGGGACGGATGAACACTGAAGCTTTCTTT.

The chain couples TRBV5-6 to TRBJ2-2; a possible D gene is TRBD1 (5 bases). Germline CDR1 reads SGHDT; CDR2 reads YYEEEE. V was clipped by 2 bases and J by 4 bases, with 21 bases between them. The CDR3 covers 18 residues. The CDR3 region has the DNA TGTGCCAGCAGCTTTAACCTAATGCAGGGTATCATCACCGGGGAGCTGTTTTTT. Translation: CASSFNLMQGIITGELFF.

This clonotype was detected many times. The chain joins TRBV18 to TRBJ1-4; no definite D call. Looked up from germline, CDR1 is KGHSH and CDR2 is LQKENI. The CDR3 contains 12 residues. The V and J ends lost 2 bases and 8 bases respectively, with 6 bases between them. The CDR3 reads CASSPMGEKLFF. The CDR3 bases are TGTGCCAGCTCACCAATGGGAGAAAAACTGTTTTTT.

The chain recombines TRBV2 with TRBJ2-3, with D perhaps TRBD2 (7 bases). This CDR3 comprises 15 residues. V was trimmed by 6 bases and J by 1 base, leaving 14 bases between them. Germline CDR1 reads SNHLY; CDR2 reads FYNNEI. CDR3 sequence (DNA): TGTGCCAGCAGACCCAGGGAGGGGGGCACAGATACGCAGTATTTT. Translated, it gives CASRPREGGTDTQYF.